A selection of T cell receptor beta chains follows, all from one sample in a study of T cell responses to AZD1222 COVID-19 vaccine. Here immunoSEQ multiplex PCR was the method, and the copy in TCRdb shows in-frame clones only, minus some. The sample holds about 140,000 clones, 92% seen once. The specimen comprised peripheral blood, sampled on day 0 of AZD1222 vaccination. These receptors came from an adult in good health. Each CDR3 is given with its conserved first and last residue. Each record gives: J gene, clone size, D gene, V gene, CDR3 protein, CDR3 DNA. A D gene is named only where the DNA matches it firmly. Clone size is shown for a subset of rows, as once, few, many or a class of expanded clone.

>TRBJ1-3|NA|NA|TRBV2
CASSDRAVDPGNTIYF
TGTGCCAGCAGTGATAGGGCGGTGGATCCTGGAAACACCATATATTTT
>TRBJ1-1|NA|TRBD1|TRBV7-4
CASSWTGTGGEVGNTEAFF
TGTGCCAGCAGCTGGACCGGGACAGGCGGAGAGGTTGGGAACACTGAAGCTTTCTTT
>TRBJ1-6|NA|NA|TRBV5-1
CASSLVGNNSPLHF
TGCGCCAGCAGCTTGGTCGGAAATAATTCACCCCTCCACTTT
>TRBJ1-1|NA|NA|TRBV18
CASSLSAEPNTEAFF
TGTGCCAGCTCACTATCCGCGGAACCGAACACTGAAGCTTTCTTT
>TRBJ2-2|NA|NA|TRBV2
CASSGANTNTGELFF
TGTGCCAGCAGTGGTGCCAACACGAACACCGGGGAGCTGTTTTTT
>TRBJ1-3|NA|TRBD1|TRBV6-5
CASSSDRVDTGNTIYF
TGTGCCAGCAGTTCGGACAGGGTTGACACTGGAAACACCATATATTTT
>TRBJ2-7|NA|NA|TRBV7-8
CASSLRDTIGTPIYEQYF
TGTGCCAGCAGCCTCCGGGACACCATTGGGACTCCCATCTACGAGCAGTACTTC
>TRBJ1-5|NA|NA|TRBV19
CASSIDGSNQPQHF
TGTGCCAGTAGTATCGACGGTAGCAATCAGCCCCAGCATTTT
>TRBJ2-1|NA|TRBD2|TRBV7-2
CASSLPWTSGRAGEQFF
TGTGCCAGCAGCTTACCCTGGACTAGCGGGAGGGCCGGGGAGCAGTTCTTC
>TRBJ2-2|NA|TRBD2|TRBV30
CAWSHRTSGRAGTGELFF
TGTGCCTGGAGTCATCGGACTAGCGGGAGGGCGGGGACCGGGGAGCTGTTTTTT
>TRBJ1-1|NA|NA|TRBV19
CASSIRGNTEAFF
TGTGCCAGTAGTATCCGGGGAAACACTGAAGCTTTCTTT
>TRBJ1-2|NA|TRBD1|TRBV28
CASSFGQGARGYTF
TGTGCCAGCAGTTTCGGACAGGGGGCCAGGGGCTACACCTTC
>TRBJ2-3|NA|NA|TRBV29-1
CSVMAAMSTDTQYF
TGCAGCGTGATGGCAGCGATGAGCACAGATACGCAGTATTTT
>TRBJ1-1|NA|NA|TRBV6-5
CASQGGAGTEAFF
TGTGCCAGCCAGGGCGGCGCCGGAACTGAAGCTTTCTTT
>TRBJ2-3|NA|NA|TRBV27
CASSFAGANTDTQYF
TGTGCCAGCAGTTTTGCGGGGGCCAACACAGATACGCAGTATTTT
>TRBJ2-1|NA|NA|TRBV5-4
CASSVDSYEQFF
TGTGCCAGCAGCGTCGACAGCTATGAGCAGTTCTTC
>TRBJ2-1|once|TRBD1|TRBV10-1
CASSSGTVSYNEQFF
TGCGCCAGCAGCTCCGGGACAGTCTCCTACAATGAGCAGTTCTTC
>TRBJ2-3|NA|TRBD2|TRBV5-1
CASSRREANTDTQYF
TGCGCCAGCAGCCGGCGGGAGGCCAACACAGATACGCAGTATTTT
>TRBJ1-5|NA|TRBD1|TRBV24-1
CATSGTGGHQPQHF
TGTGCCACCAGTGGAACAGGGGGCCATCAGCCCCAGCATTTT
>TRBJ2-1|NA|NA|TRBV19
CASSIVSHNEQFF
TGTGCCAGTAGTATAGTCTCCCACAATGAGCAGTTCTTC
>TRBJ1-1|NA|NA|TRBV7-8
CASSLLQNTEAFF
TGTGCCAGCAGCTTACTTCAGAACACTGAAGCTTTCTTT
>TRBJ2-7|NA|NA|TRBV15
CATSREKYVGEQYF
TGTGCCACCAGCAGAGAGAAGTATGTCGGCGAGCAGTACTTC
>TRBJ2-7|NA|NA|TRBV2
CASRGGDAYEQYF
TGTGCCAGCCGGGGAGGCGATGCCTACGAGCAGTACTTC
>TRBJ2-1|NA|TRBD2|TRBV7-8
CASSGGTSGYNEQFF
TGTGCCAGCAGCGGGGGGACTAGCGGCTACAATGAGCAGTTCTTC
>TRBJ2-5|NA|NA|TRBV19
CASSISAKETQYF
TGTGCCAGTAGTATATCAGCCAAAGAGACCCAGTACTTC
>TRBJ2-7|NA|TRBD2|TRBV12-3/TRBV12-4
CASSRSGYEQYF
TGTGCCAGCAGTCGTAGCGGGTACGAGCAGTACTTC
>TRBJ1-1|NA|NA|TRBV27
CASSLKQGIGTEAFF
TGTGCCAGCAGTCTTAAACAGGGAATCGGAACTGAAGCTTTCTTT
>TRBJ2-3|NA|TRBD1|TRBV19
CASNPGTGTDTQYF
TGTGCCAGTAACCCCGGGACAGGCACAGATACGCAGTATTTT
>TRBJ2-1|NA|TRBD2|TRBV6-5
CASLAGVGTYNEQFF
TGTGCCAGTTTAGCGGGGGTGGGCACCTACAATGAGCAGTTCTTC
>TRBJ1-1|NA|NA|TRBV6-4
CATRGGGEAFF
TGTGCCACCCGAGGTGGGGGGGAAGCTTTCTTT
>TRBJ1-5|NA|NA|TRBV27
CASSFGGRQPQHF
TGTGCCAGCAGTTTTGGGGGGAGGCAGCCCCAGCATTTT
>TRBJ1-2|NA|NA|TRBV19
CASSPTGNGGYTF
TGTGCCAGTAGTCCCACAGGGAACGGGGGCTACACCTTC
>TRBJ2-5|NA|NA|TRBV7-9
CASTLHEYQETQYF
TGTGCCAGCACCCTTCACGAGTACCAAGAGACCCAGTACTTC
>TRBJ1-6|NA|TRBD1|TRBV28
CASSYFTGGTNSPLHF
TGTGCCAGCAGTTATTTCACAGGGGGCACTAATTCACCCCTCCACTTT
>TRBJ2-7|NA|NA|TRBV27
CASSLKTSYFYEQYF
TGTGCCAGCAGTTTAAAGACTAGTTATTTCTACGAGCAGTACTTC
>TRBJ2-7|NA|NA|TRBV7-9
CASSFDGYEQYF
TGTGCCAGCAGCTTTGATGGCTACGAGCAGTACTTC
>TRBJ1-3|NA|TRBD1|TRBV14
CASSQVGQGAGNTIYF
TGTGCCAGCAGCCAAGTTGGGCAGGGGGCTGGAAACACCATATATTTT
>TRBJ1-2|NA|NA|TRBV6-4
CASSDSILGRVDGYTF
TGTGCCAGCAGTGACTCGATCTTGGGTAGAGTGGATGGCTACACCTTC
>TRBJ2-7|NA|NA|TRBV2
CASSRGRGAYEQYF
TGTGCCAGCAGTCGGGGGCGTGGGGCCTACGAGCAGTACTTC
>TRBJ2-5|NA|NA|TRBV5-4
CASSLGGLRETQYF
TGTGCCAGCAGCTTGGGAGGACTAAGGGAGACCCAGTACTTC
>TRBJ1-6|NA|NA|TRBV7-2
CASAPTSGGSPLHF
TGTGCCAGCGCACCAACCTCGGGAGGTTCACCCCTCCACTTT
>TRBJ1-2|NA|NA|TRBV6-4
CASSDSKMGGYTF
TGTGCCAGCAGTGACTCGAAGATGGGCGGCTACACCTTC
>TRBJ1-1|NA|TRBD1|TRBV7-3
CASSSDRGMGNTEAFF
TGTGCCAGCAGCTCGGACAGGGGGATGGGGAACACTGAAGCTTTCTTT
>TRBJ2-7|NA|NA|TRBV11-2
CASTLGTQFSEQYF
TGTGCCAGCACCCTAGGGACACAGTTTAGCGAGCAGTACTTC
>TRBJ1-2|NA|NA|TRBV6-2/TRBV6-3
CASSYSGQTIYGYTF
TGTGCCAGCAGTTACTCCGGACAGACAATCTATGGCTACACCTTC
>TRBJ1-5|once|NA|TRBV28
CASSLAGHSNQPQHF
TGTGCCAGCAGTTTGGCAGGCCATAGCAATCAGCCCCAGCATTTT